The sequence of this T cell receptor beta chain was determined in a study of radiation and T cells in renal cell carcinoma. The germline CDR1 and CDR2 sequences are LNHNV and YYDKDF (reference sequence). Trimming shortened V by 3 bases and J by 4 bases, and 15 bases separated the two germline ends. This CDR3 spans 15 amino acids. Time point reported: blood 4 weeks post-SBRT, at nephrectomy. Noted treatment: 15 Gy SBRT to primary tumor, nephrectomy 4 weeks later. Nephrectomy followed 15 Gy stereotactic body radiation by 4 weeks. Blood was sampled at baseline, 2 weeks and 4 weeks after SBRT. Only in-frame clones appear in the TCRdb table, and some are missing; sequencing was by immunoSEQ multiplex PCR. The table has about 78,000 clones, 70% to 90% seen once.

The sequenced sample was blood, obtained from a patient whose treatment included radiotherapy and nephrectomy. The J gene is TRBJ1-2, the V gene TRBV15, with D perhaps matching TRBD1 (5 bases). The TCR sequence derives from a woman aged 70-85 years with renal cell carcinoma. Written as DNA, the CDR3 is TGTGCCACCAGCAGCGGGGCAGGGCTAGTCTATGGCTACACCTTC. Amino acids: CATSSGAGLVYGYTF.